Shown below are 30 T cell receptor beta chains from a single sample sequenced in a study of identical twins. TCRdb re-called the 5' RACE reads through MiXCR, storing one row per CDR3 protein. The sample has 550,000 to 700,000 distinct CDR3 sequences; around 9.6% are singletons. The same data also contributed to another study, on yellow fever vaccine responses in identical twins.

Specimen: PBMCs. These receptors were taken from a young woman in good health.

The table lists this clonotype with many counts. The CDR3 DNA reads TGCAGTGCTAGGAGTGGCAGCTCTGGGGCCAACGTCCTGACTTTC. This translates into CSARSGSSGANVLTF. The chain couples TRBV20-1 to TRBJ2-6; D not resolved. V shed 3 bases and J shed 0 bases, with 9 bases lying between them. The germline V gene encodes CDR1 DFQATT and CDR2 SNEGSKA (reference sequence). This CDR3 is 15 amino acids long.

The chain is built from TRBV21-1 and TRBJ1-6; the D segment call TRBD1 is taken from the table without a DNA check. TRBV21-1 is given as a pseudogene. There are 14 residues in the CDR3. The CDR3 bases are TGTGCCAGCAGCGCCCGGGCCCCGAATTCACCCCTCCACTTT. It translates to CASSARAPNSPLHF.

As concerns this clonotype: The junction and the germline gene differ at one end; a read error may be behind it. This chain uses TRBV7-7 with TRBJ2-5, with D tentatively TRBD1 (5 bases). CDR1 is SSHAT, CDR2 FNYEAQ, per germline (reference sequence). The CDR3 is 16 residues long. CDR3 residues: CASSLGVAQGQETQYF. The CDR3 DNA reads TGTGCTAGCAGCTTAGGGGTCGCGCAGGGCCAAGAGACCCAGTACTTC.

V gene TRBV10-3 combines with J gene TRBJ2-1; 10 positions match TRBD2. Germline V lookup: CDR1 ENHRY, CDR2 SYGVKD. Trimming took 5 bases from V and 9 from J; bases not matched to a gene: 4. This CDR3 region has 13 residues. This CDR3 is CAISLAGEAEQFF. CDR3 sequence (DNA): TGTGCCATCAGTCTAGCGGGAGAAGCTGAGCAGTTCTTC.

This clonotype was recorded a few times. The chain combines TRBV7-8 with TRBJ1-1; 7 nucleotides line up with TRBD1. Germline V CDR1 and CDR2: SGHVS, FQNEAQ. After removal of 0 bases from V and 4 bases from J, the junction contained 5 bases not matched to a gene. The CDR3 extends over 15 amino acids. CDR3 bases: TGTGCCAGCAGCTTAGCCATCCCAGGGGGCACTGAAGCTTTCTTT. It translates to CASSLAIPGGTEAFF.

This clonotype was seen only a few times. The V gene is TRBV3-1, the J gene TRBJ2-2; maybe TRBD2 (7 bases). CDR1 is LGHDT, CDR2 YNNKEL, per germline (reference sequence). V was cut by 7 bases and J by 7 bases, with 19 bases left in between. The CDR3 has 15 amino acids. The CDR3 bases are TGTGCCAGCACCTCCGGGGGGCCAACTGTCGGGGAGCTGTTTTTT. This gives the protein CASTSGGPTVGELFF.

This clonotype was detected many times. This chain uses TRBV6-2 or TRBV6-3 with TRBJ2-1, with 8 bases lining up with TRBD2. Per germline, CDR1 MNHEY and CDR2 SVGEGT. V lost 2 bases and J lost 5; bases outside the gene matches: 8. The CDR3 runs to 16 residues. DNA of the CDR3: TGTGCCAGCAGTTACGATATGCGAGCGGGAGACAATGAGCAGTTCTTC. This sequence encodes CASSYDMRAGDNEQFF.

This clonotype showed up just a few times. The V call is TRBV6-5, the J call TRBJ2-4; TRBD2 matches 14 bases. With 4 bases clipped from V and 15 bases from J, the junction kept 14 bases outside the gene matches. The CDR3 has 16 residues. The germline V gene has CDR1 MNHEY and CDR2 SVGAGI. The DNA for the CDR3 is TGTGCCAGCAGTTCCAAACCGGGACTAGCGGGAGAAAGGGGGTACTTC. Its protein is CASSSKPGLAGERGYF.

This clonotype showed up many times. V is TRBV20-1 and J is TRBJ2-2; TRBD1 aligns across 9 bases. Per germline, CDR1 DFQATT and CDR2 SNEGSKA (reference sequence). J was trimmed by 5 bases and V by 4 bases; bases with no gene match: 2. The CDR3 extends over 13 amino acids. CDR3: CSANRGHTGELFF. The DNA of the CDR3 is TGCAGTGCTAACAGGGGGCATACCGGGGAGCTGTTTTTT.

This clonotype has a handful of counts. The rearrangement links TRBV12-3 or TRBV12-4 to TRBJ2-1, with 7 nucleotides matching TRBD2. This CDR3 has 15 amino acids. J gave up 9 bases and V 6 bases, and 14 bases lay outside the gene matches. CDR3: CASRKGGEGLVEQFF. In DNA, the CDR3 is TGTGCCAGCAGGAAGGGCGGGGAGGGCCTTGTTGAGCAGTTCTTC.

A few counts support this clonotype. The chain is built from TRBV9 and TRBJ2-2; no clear D. The CDR3 extends over 18 amino acids. The ends were cut back, 0 bases at V and 3 bases at J, with 18 bases in the middle. Germline V gene lookup returns CDR1 SGDLS and CDR2 YYNGEE. The CDR3 DNA reads as TGTGCCAGCAGCGTAGGTCTGTTGACTCACCCTTACACCGGGGAGCTGTTTTTT. This gives the protein CASSVGLLTHPYTGELFF.

There are a few counts of this clonotype. The CDR3 DNA is TGTGCCAGCAGTCCCCCTTTGGGGGATGTCAGCGAGCAGTACTTC. Its protein is CASSPPLGDVSEQYF. This chain links TRBV28 with TRBJ2-7, with D tentatively TRBD1 or TRBD2 (5 bases each). Germline CDR1 reads MDHEN; CDR2 reads SYDVKM. The CDR3 totals 15 residues. The V gene lost 5 bases and the J gene lost 6 bases, with 20 bases spanning the gap.

In this sample, this clonotype turned up many times. One junction end disagrees with the germline gene, perhaps due to a read error. The chain carries TRBV4-1 and TRBJ2-7; possibly TRBD2 for D (5 bases). Germline CDR1 is MGHRA and CDR2 is YSYEKL. CDR3 length: 10 residues. The CDR3 here is CATPGGRHCF. CDR3 nucleotides: TGCGCCACCCCAGGTGGGAGACACTGCTTC.

This clonotype was found many times. V usage is TRBV12-3 or TRBV12-4 and J usage is TRBJ2-1; 9 bases fit TRBD2. This CDR3 is built from 14 residues. The ends lost 3 bases at V and 5 bases at J; junction bases unmatched: 2. CDR3 coding DNA: TGTGCCAGCAGTTTCGCGGGGGGGCACAATGAGCAGTTCTTC. Its protein is CASSFAGGHNEQFF.

This clonotype has a handful of counts. The CDR3 is CASRPSTGRNTEAFF. The CDR3 nucleotides are TGTGCCAGCAGGCCCTCGACAGGGCGGAACACTGAAGCTTTCTTT. The rearrangement uses TRBV12-3 or TRBV12-4 and TRBJ1-1; 7 nucleotides align to TRBD1. V shed 6 bases, J shed 1 base, and the junction held 8 bases outside the gene matches. This CDR3 contains 15 residues.

This rearrangement joins TRBV7-2 to TRBJ2-5; 13 bases line up with TRBD2. The ends lost 1 base at V and 5 bases at J; junction bases unmatched: 7. Germline CDR1 and CDR2: SGHTA and FQGNSA. The CDR3 consists of 17 residues. CDR3: CASSLGRTSGRRETQYF. Here the CDR3 DNA reads TGTGCCAGCAGCTTAGGCCGGACTAGCGGGAGAAGGGAGACCCAGTACTTC.

The chain recombines TRBV4-2 with TRBJ2-1; D may be TRBD2 (5 bases). Trimming left V 8 bases short and J 9 bases short, with 14 bases between. Per germline, CDR1 LGHNA and CDR2 YNFKEQ. The CDR3 has 12 amino acids. Here the CDR3 DNA reads TGTGCCAGCGGGGAGTTCGGGTTTGAGCAGTTCTTC. The encoded protein is CASGEFGFEQFF.

This clonotype was recorded many times. This chain uses TRBV7-8 with TRBJ2-7; 7 bases map to TRBD1. Per germline, CDR1 SGHVS and CDR2 FQNEAQ. V gave up 5 bases and J gave up 6 bases; unmatched junction bases: 19. The CDR3 has 17 amino acids. CDR3 sequence (DNA): TGTGCCAGCAGCGGTCCTACCGGGACAGATACATTTACCGAGCAGTACTTC. Translating gives CASSGPTGTDTFTEQYF.

This clonotype was seen a handful of times. The chain links TRBV11-2 to TRBJ2-7, with D hard to call. Germline assignment: CDR1 SGHAT and CDR2 FQNNGV. The CDR3 length is 14 residues. V gave up 1 base and J gave up 3 bases, with 10 bases separating them. The CDR3 DNA reads as TGTGCCAGCAGCTTAGCCCACAAGAACTACGAGCAGTACTTC. It is translated as CASSLAHKNYEQYF.

In this sample, this clonotype turned up many times. This chain uses TRBV6-2 or TRBV6-3 with TRBJ2-7; D is tentatively TRBD1 or TRBD2 (6 bases each). The CDR3 is made up of 14 amino acids. V dropped 7 bases and J dropped 2 bases, with 15 bases sitting between them. Germline V gene lookup returns CDR1 MNHEY and CDR2 SVGEGT. The CDR3 region has the DNA TGTGCCAGCACCTACAGAGGGGGGACCTACGAGCAGTACTTC. Translated, it gives CASTYRGGTYEQYF.

J is TRBJ2-1 and V is TRBV27; TRBD2 matches at 12 bases. CDR1 and CDR2 from the germline V gene are MNHEY and SMNVEV (reference sequence). The CDR3 length is 15 residues. V dropped 6 bases and J dropped 8; count of bases not matched to a gene: 8. CDR3 in DNA: TGTGCCAGCAGACCGACTAGCGGGAGTTTTGATGAGCAGTTCTTC. Translation: CASRPTSGSFDEQFF.

The chain couples TRBV10-3 to TRBJ2-5; D might be TRBD2 (5 bases). V lost 3 bases and J lost 2, with 13 bases in between. Germline V gene lookup returns CDR1 ENHRY and CDR2 SYGVKD. This CDR3 has 15 residues. The CDR3 nucleotides are TGTGCCATCAGTGACGAGGGAGTTGGGCAAGAGACCCAGTACTTC. Protein: CAISDEGVGQETQYF.

This clonotype was detected many times. The chain uses TRBV7-2 and TRBJ1-2, with a tentative D call TRBD1 (6 bases). V was trimmed by 3 bases and J by 5 bases, leaving 16 bases between them. Germline lookup yields CDR1 SGHTA and CDR2 FQGNSA. This CDR3 spans 15 amino acids. This CDR3 reads CASSFDGPGAYGYTF. For the CDR3, the DNA is TGTGCCAGCAGCTTCGATGGTCCGGGGGCGTATGGCTACACCTTC.

V usage is TRBV18 and J usage is TRBJ2-5; D is undetermined. In germline, CDR1 is KGHSH, CDR2 LQKENI. This CDR3 comprises 13 residues. The ends were cut back, 0 bases at V and 3 bases at J, with 5 bases in the middle. CDR3 sequence reads: CASSPPWEETQYF. The CDR3 DNA reads TGTGCCAGCTCACCACCGTGGGAAGAGACCCAGTACTTC.

This clonotype was seen ten or more times. The CDR3 region is CASSLVGGYTGELFF. The CDR3 DNA is TGTGCCAGCAGTTTAGTCGGCGGGTATACCGGGGAGCTGTTTTTT. This sequence joins TRBV28 and TRBJ2-2, with D tentatively TRBD2 (5 bases). V was shortened by 2 bases and J by 5 bases, with 12 bases between the two germline ends. The CDR3 is 15 residues long. Germline CDR1 reads MDHEN; CDR2 reads SYDVKM.

This chain links TRBV10-1 with TRBJ2-5; D not resolved. Between the trimmed V and J ends, which lost 1 base and 3 bases, there was a span of 21 bases. Germline CDR1 WNHNN, CDR2 SYGVQD (reference sequence). The CDR3 extends over 18 amino acids. The CDR3 is CASSEYATTPDGKETQYF. The DNA of the CDR3 is TGCGCCAGCAGTGAGTATGCCACCACCCCGGACGGAAAAGAGACCCAGTACTTC.

This clonotype was seen repeatedly, ten times or more. CDR3 sequence (DNA): TGTGCCAGCAGTTTTGGGACTAATACGCAGTATTTT. Protein: CASSFGTNTQYF. This sequence joins TRBV28 and TRBJ2-3, with 7 positions matching TRBD2. Germline V lookup: CDR1 MDHEN, CDR2 SYDVKM. V was clipped by 3 bases and J by 7 bases; unmatched bases: 1. The length of the CDR3 is 12 residues.

This clonotype has more than one count but fewer than ten. The chain couples TRBV20-1 to TRBJ2-5; D call uncertain. CDR3 length equals 13 residues. The germline CDR1 and CDR2 sequences are DFQATT and SNEGSKA (reference sequence). Trimming pared 5 bases from V and 0 bases from J, leaving 10 bases between. CDR3 DNA: TGCAGTGCTTACGGACCCTACCAAGAGACCCAGTACTTC. Translating it yields CSAYGPYQETQYF.

The rearrangement uses TRBV7-2 and TRBJ2-5, with TRBD2 matching over 14 bases. This CDR3 has 16 amino acids. V lost 4 bases and J lost 3; bases outside the gene matches: 4. Germline assignment: CDR1 SGHTA and CDR2 FQGNSA. The DNA for the CDR3 is TGTGCCAGCAGCTCCAGACTAGCGGGAGGGGAAGAGACCCAGTACTTC. Amino acids: CASSSRLAGGEETQYF. Full variable domain (remainder filled in from reference TRBV7-2 and TRBJ2-5): GAGVSQSPSNKVTEKGKDVELRCDPISGHTALYWYRQSLGQGLEFLIYFQGNSAPDKSGLPSDRFSAERTGGSVSTLTIQRTQQEDSAVYLCASSSRLAGGEETQYFGPGTRLLVL.

This sequence joins TRBV12-3 or TRBV12-4 and TRBJ2-6; D is undetermined. The CDR3 is 19 amino acids. V was pared by 1 base and J by 4 bases, with 20 bases between. The CDR3 nucleotides read TGTGCCAGCAGTTTAGTTCCGGCCAGTTTAATTTTAGGGGCCAACGTCCTGACTTTC. Translated: CASSLVPASLILGANVLTF.